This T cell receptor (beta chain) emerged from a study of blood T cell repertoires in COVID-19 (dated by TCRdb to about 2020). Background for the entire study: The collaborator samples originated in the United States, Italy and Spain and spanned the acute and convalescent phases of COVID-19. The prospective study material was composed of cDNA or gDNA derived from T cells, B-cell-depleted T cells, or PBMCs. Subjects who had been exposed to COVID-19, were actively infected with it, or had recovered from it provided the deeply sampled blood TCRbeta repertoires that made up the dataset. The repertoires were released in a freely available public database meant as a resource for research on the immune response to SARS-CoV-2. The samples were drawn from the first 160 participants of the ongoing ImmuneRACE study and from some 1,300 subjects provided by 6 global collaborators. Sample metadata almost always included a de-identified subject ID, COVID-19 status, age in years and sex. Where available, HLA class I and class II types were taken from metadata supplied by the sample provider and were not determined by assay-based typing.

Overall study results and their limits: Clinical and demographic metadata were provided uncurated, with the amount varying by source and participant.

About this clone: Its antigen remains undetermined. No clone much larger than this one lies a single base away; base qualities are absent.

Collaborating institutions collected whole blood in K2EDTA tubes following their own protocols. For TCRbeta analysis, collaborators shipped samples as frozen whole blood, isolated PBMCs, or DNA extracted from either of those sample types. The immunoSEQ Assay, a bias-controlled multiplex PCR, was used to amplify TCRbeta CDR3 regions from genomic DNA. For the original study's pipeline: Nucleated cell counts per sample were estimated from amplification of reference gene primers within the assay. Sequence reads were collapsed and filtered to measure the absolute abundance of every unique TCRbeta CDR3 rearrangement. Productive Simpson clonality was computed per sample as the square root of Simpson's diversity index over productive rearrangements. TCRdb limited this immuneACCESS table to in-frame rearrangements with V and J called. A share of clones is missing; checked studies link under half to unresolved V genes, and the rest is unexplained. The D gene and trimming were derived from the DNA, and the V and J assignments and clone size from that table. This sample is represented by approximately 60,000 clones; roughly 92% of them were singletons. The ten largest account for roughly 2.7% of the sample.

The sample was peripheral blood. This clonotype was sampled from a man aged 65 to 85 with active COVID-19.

The nucleotide sequence is TGTGCCAGCAGTCGGACAGGGGCCTATGGCTACACCTTC. This gives the protein CASSRTGAYGYTF. The V and J genes are TRBV12-3 or TRBV12-4 and TRBJ1-2, and 9 junctional nucleotides match TRBD1. V and J are trimmed by 5 bases and 4 bases, and the gene matches miss 2 bases of the junction. The CDR3 holds 13 amino acids from the cysteine to the phenylalanine. Only the CDR3 DNA stays, 39 bases, in frame from base 1.